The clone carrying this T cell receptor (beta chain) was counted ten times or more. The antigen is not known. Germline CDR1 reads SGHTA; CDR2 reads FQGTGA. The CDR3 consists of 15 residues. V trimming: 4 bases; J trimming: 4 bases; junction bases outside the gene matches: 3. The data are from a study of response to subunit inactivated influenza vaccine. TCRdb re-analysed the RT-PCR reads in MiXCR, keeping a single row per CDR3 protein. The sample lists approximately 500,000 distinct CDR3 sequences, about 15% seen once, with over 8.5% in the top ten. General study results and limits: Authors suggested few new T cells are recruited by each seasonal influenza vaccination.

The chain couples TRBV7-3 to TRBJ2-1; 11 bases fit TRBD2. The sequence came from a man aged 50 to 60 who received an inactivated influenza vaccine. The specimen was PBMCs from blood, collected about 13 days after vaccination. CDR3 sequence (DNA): TGTGCCAGCAGCTCTCGACTAGCGGGGTACAATGAGCAGTTCTTC. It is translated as CASSSRLAGYNEQFF.